The 30 T cell receptor beta chains presented below share a single source sample, sequenced in a study of post-analysis software for immune sequencing data. Overall study results and limits: Five TRBV segments occurring more often in patients than controls included TRBV5-6, TRBV5-1 and TRBV20-1.

The library was made from cDNA and included unique molecular identifiers. TCRdb re-derived calls from the PCR reads in MiXCR, one entry per CDR3 protein. Of around 200,000 distinct CDR3 sequences in the sample, over 25% are singletons; the top ten hold about 3.4%. No antigens are known for them. Sequencing was carried out using blood. Every receptor here comes from a girl aged 2 to 17 with multiple sclerosis.

The chain links TRBV11-2 to TRBJ1-2, with 7 bases aligning to TRBD1. The germline gives CDR1 SGHAT, CDR2 FQNNGV. J was trimmed by 3 bases and V by 4 bases; bases with no gene match: 8. This CDR3 is built from 15 residues. CDR3 in amino acids: CASSSPIQGYYGYTF. For the CDR3, the DNA is TGTGCCAGCAGCTCGCCCATACAGGGGTACTATGGCTACACCTTC.

This clonotype was found once. This chain links TRBV6-1 with TRBJ2-3; 12 positions match TRBD2. From germline, CDR1 is MNHNS and CDR2 SASEGT. V was pared by 4 bases and J by 4 bases, with 12 bases of the junction left unmatched. This CDR3 has 18 residues. The CDR3 region has the DNA TGTGCCAGCAGTGGCCCCGGACTAGCGGGGACCCGACCAGATACGCAGTATTTT. Translation: CASSGPGLAGTRPDTQYF.

In the case of this clonotype: At one boundary the junction diverges from the germline segment, which might be a read error. The rearrangement uses TRBV7-3 and TRBJ1-2; D is undetermined. The CDR3 runs 13 residues. CDR1 is SGHTA, CDR2 FQGTGA, per germline. In DNA, the CDR3 is TGTGCCAACAGCTCCGGACGGGGCTATGGCTACACCTTC. It specifies CANSSGRGYGYTF. Filled out from reference TRBV7-3 and TRBJ1-2, the complete variable domain reads GAGVSQTPSNKVTEKGKYVELRCDPISGHTALYWYRQSLGQGPEFLIYFQGTGAADDSGLPNDRFFAVRPEGSVSTLKIQRTERGDSAVYLCANSSGRGYGYTFGSGTRLTVV.

The CDR3 loop is CASSPLTDGYEQYF. In DNA form, the CDR3 reads TGTGCCAGCAGCCCCTTAACGGACGGCTACGAGCAGTACTTC. The chain joins TRBV3-1 to TRBJ2-7; D ambiguous. Germline CDR1 reads LGHDT; CDR2 reads YNNKEL (reference sequence). V gave up 4 bases and J gave up 3 bases, with 13 bases separating them. The CDR3 spans 14 residues.

A remark on this clonotype: A much larger clone differs by one base, so this may be a read error. J is TRBJ2-7 and V is TRBV11-2; D is possibly TRBD1 (5 bases). Deletions cut 1 base from V and 6 bases from J, with 19 bases between. There are 16 residues in the CDR3. The germline gives CDR1 SGHAT, CDR2 FQNNGV. CDR3 loop: CASSLAAARAVAEQYF. In DNA, the CDR3 is TGTGCCAGCAGCTTAGCTGCGGCCAGGGCGGTTGCCGAGCAGTACTTC. Supplemented by reference TRBV11-2 and TRBJ2-7, the full variable domain reads EAGVAQSPRYKIIEKRQSVAFWCNPISGHATLYWYQQILGQGPKLLIQFQNNGVVDDSQLPKDRFSAERLKGVDSTLKIQPAKLEDSAVYLCASSLAAARAVAEQYFGPGTRLTVT.

The genes are TRBV28 and TRBJ2-5, with 9 nucleotides matching TRBD2. The ends lost 5 bases at V and 11 bases at J; junction bases unmatched: 9. Germline V lookup: CDR1 MDHEN, CDR2 SYDVKM. The CDR3 length is 13 residues. CDR3 region: CASSTSGSYEQYF. CDR3 bases: TGTGCCAGCAGTACTAGCGGGTCTTATGAGCAGTACTTC.

As regards this clonotype: A much bigger clone sits one base away, suggesting this may be a read error. V and J are TRBV29-1 and TRBJ1-4; tentative D call: TRBD1 (5 bases). Germline-derived CDR1 and CDR2 are SQVTM and ANQGSEA. The CDR3 contains 13 residues. Trimming stripped 5 bases from V and 10 bases from J, with 17 bases between. CDR3 nucleotides: TGCAGCGTTACCGACAGTACTAGTGGAAAACTGTTTTTT. Amino acid sequence: CSVTDSTSGKLFF. The full variable domain, rest sourced from reference TRBV29-1 and TRBJ1-4, is SAVISQKPSRDICQRGTSLTIQCQVDSQVTMMFWYRQQPGQSLTLIATANQGSEATYESGFVIDKFPISRPNLTFSTLTVSNMSPEDSSIYLCSVTDSTSGKLFFGSGTQLSVL.

Points on this clonotype: The junction differs from germline at one of its ends, possibly a read error. The V call is TRBV4-1, the J call TRBJ2-3, with 10 bases fitting TRBD1. The CDR3 sequence is 18 residues long. The germline V gene has CDR1 MGHRA and CDR2 YSYEKL. CDR3 amino acids: CARSPRGGDRGRTDTQYF. In DNA, the CDR3 is TGCGCCCGCAGCCCCAGGGGGGGGGACAGGGGTCGCACAGATACGCAGTATTTT.

The chain links TRBV7-9 to TRBJ2-1, with a possible D match to TRBD2 (6 bases). The J call may not be correct, given that the DNA end is closer to TRBJ2-7. Germline CDR1 SEHNR, CDR2 FQNEAQ (reference sequence). The CDR3 runs 16 residues. The CDR3 is CASSLATEGRNNEQYF. The CDR3 DNA sequence: TGTGCCAGCAGCTTAGCGACGGAGGGGCGAAACAATGAGCAGTACTTC.

About this clonotype: A much larger clone sits a single nucleotide away, making a read error possible. The genes are TRBV12-3 or TRBV12-4 and TRBJ2-5, with 10 bases lining up with TRBD2. The CDR3 length is 15 residues. The CDR3 DNA is TGTGTCAGCAGTACCTTAGCGGGGGGCAGGGAGACCCAGTACTTC. Translating it yields CVSSTLAGGRETQYF.

This rearrangement joins TRBV29-1 to TRBJ2-5, with 8 bases fitting TRBD1. V was clipped by 7 bases and J by 2 bases; unmatched bases: 3. This CDR3 comprises 12 residues. From germline, CDR1 is SQVTM and CDR2 ANQGSEA. CDR3 in amino acids: CSDRTGQETQYF. The CDR3 DNA sequence: TGCAGCGACCGGACAGGGCAAGAGACCCAGTACTTC. Together with reference TRBV29-1 and TRBJ2-5, the CDR3 gives the full variable domain: SAVISQKPSRDICQRGTSLTIQCQVDSQVTMMFWYRQQPGQSLTLIATANQGSEATYESGFVIDKFPISRPNLTFSTLTVSNMSPEDSSIYLCSDRTGQETQYFGPGTRLLVL.

The table lists this clonotype with a few counts. The chain carries TRBV5-1 and TRBJ1-1; 7 nucleotides match TRBD1. The length of the CDR3 is 14 residues. Germline V gene sequence: CDR1 SGHRS, CDR2 YFSETQ. V trimming: 7 bases; J trimming: 2 bases; junction bases outside the gene matches: 8. CDR3 DNA sequence: TGCGCCAGCTTCTCGACAGGGAGTAACACTGAAGCTTTCTTT. Translation: CASFSTGSNTEAFF. Together with reference TRBV5-1 and TRBJ1-1, the CDR3 gives the full variable domain: KAGVTQTPRYLIKTRGQQVTLSCSPISGHRSVSWYQQTPGQGLQFLFEYFSETQRNKGNFPGRFSGRQFSNSRSEMNVSTLELGDSALYLCASFSTGSNTEAFFGQGTRLTVV.

V is TRBV4-1 and J is TRBJ1-2; D call uncertain. This CDR3 is built from 11 residues. Per germline, CDR1 MGHRA and CDR2 YSYEKL. Trimming removed 5 bases at V and 5 bases at J, with 6 bases between. CDR3 protein: CASSVLYGYTF. CDR3 DNA sequence: TGCGCCAGCAGCGTACTTTATGGCTACACCTTC.

This clonotype was picked up a small number of times. This chain uses TRBV6-2 or TRBV6-3 with TRBJ2-1, with TRBD1 matching 9 bases. V was clipped by 0 bases and J by 2 bases; unmatched bases: 8. The germline V gene encodes CDR1 MNHEY and CDR2 SVGEGT. This CDR3 spans 18 amino acids. The CDR3 loop is CASSYSSGQGRTYNEQFF. The CDR3 DNA follows: TGTGCCAGCAGTTACTCTAGTGGACAGGGGAGAACCTACAATGAGCAGTTCTTC.

V gene TRBV28 combines with J gene TRBJ2-3; a possible D gene is TRBD2 (5 bases). Trimming cost V 0 bases and J 2 bases, with 15 bases left between them. Germline CDR1 MDHEN, CDR2 SYDVKM. This CDR3 spans 17 amino acids. This CDR3 reads CASSLWGQRSFTDTQYF. DNA for the CDR3: TGTGCCAGCAGTTTATGGGGCCAGCGGTCGTTCACAGATACGCAGTATTTT.

This clonotype has just a few counts. This sequence joins TRBV13 and TRBJ2-1, with 12 bases identical to TRBD2. CDR3 length: 16 amino acids. Trimming at V came to 5 bases and at J to 5 bases, leaving 7 bases not matched to a gene. CDR1 and CDR2 from the germline V gene are PRHDT and FYEKMQ (reference sequence). CDR3 region: CASSAGGLAGDNEQFF. The CDR3 DNA reads TGTGCCAGCAGCGCGGGGGGACTAGCGGGCGACAATGAGCAGTTCTTC.

This clonotype was seen at least ten times. The chain uses TRBV12-3 or TRBV12-4 and TRBJ1-2; 7 positions match TRBD1. CDR3 length: 13 residues. V gave up 7 bases and J gave up 8 bases; unmatched junction bases: 10. This CDR3 is CASKPDREDGYTF. The DNA of the CDR3 is TGTGCCAGCAAACCCGACAGGGAGGACGGCTACACCTTC.

The chain combines TRBV28 with TRBJ2-3; D gene uncertain. The germline gives CDR1 MDHEN, CDR2 SYDVKM. The CDR3 runs 12 residues. V shed 4 bases and J shed 4 bases, with 6 bases lying between them. This CDR3 is CASSSPPDTQYF. The CDR3 DNA follows: TGTGCCAGCAGTTCTCCGCCAGATACGCAGTATTTT. The whole variable domain, filled in from reference TRBV28 and TRBJ2-3, reads DVKVTQSSRYLVKRTGEKVFLECVQDMDHENMFWYRQDPGLGLRLIYFSYDVKMKEKGDIPEGYSVSREKKERFSLILESASTNQTSMYLCASSSPPDTQYFGPGTRLTVL.

V is TRBV28 and J is TRBJ2-1, with a tentative D call TRBD2 (6 bases). This CDR3 has 17 amino acids. Looked up from germline, CDR1 is MDHEN and CDR2 is SYDVKM. V was clipped by 4 bases and J by 10 bases, with 26 bases between them. CDR3 protein: CASSSSLSPSAGYEQFF. CDR3 DNA sequence: TGTGCCAGCAGTTCATCCCTCAGCCCTAGCGCCGGGTACGAGCAGTTCTTC.

V gene TRBV5-1 combines with J gene TRBJ2-1; D perhaps matches TRBD1 (5 bases). In germline, CDR1 is SGHRS, CDR2 YFSETQ. Trimming left V 4 bases short and J 4 bases short, with 12 bases between. The CDR3 runs to 14 residues. The CDR3, as DNA: TGCGCCAGCAGCGGCATGACAGTTTACAATGAGCAGTTCTTC. This translates into CASSGMTVYNEQFF.

This clonotype was seen at least ten times. The CDR3 sequence is CSANPRQGAPEETQYF. CDR3 nucleotide sequence: TGCAGTGCTAACCCCCGACAGGGGGCGCCGGAAGAGACCCAGTACTTC. The chain uses TRBV20-1 and TRBJ2-5; 10 bases map to TRBD1. Per germline, CDR1 DFQATT and CDR2 SNEGSKA (reference sequence). CDR3 length: 16 amino acids. J lost 3 bases, V lost 4 bases, and 11 bases had no gene match.

The chain carries TRBV7-6 and TRBJ1-1; D is unclear. CDR3 length equals 15 residues. Trimming removed 5 bases from V and 0 bases from J, with 13 bases in between. Germline lookup yields CDR1 SGHVS and CDR2 FNYEAQ. CDR3 sequence reads: CASSPSLLMNTEAFF. The CDR3 nucleotides are TGTGCCAGCAGCCCGAGTTTATTGATGAACACTGAAGCTTTCTTT.

The sample holds many counts of this clonotype. V is TRBV5-1 and J is TRBJ2-1; possibly TRBD1 for D (6 bases). The CDR3 sequence is 16 residues long. Between the trimmed V and J ends, which lost 4 bases and 9 bases, there was a span of 23 bases. Germline V gene data show CDR1 as SGHRS and CDR2 as YFSETQ. The CDR3, as DNA: TGCGCCAGCAGCCAACGACGACAATCGACAGGTGGTGAGCAGTTCTTC. Its translation is CASSQRRQSTGGEQFF.

The table lists this clonotype with many counts. This rearrangement joins TRBV5-1 to TRBJ2-4; possibly TRBD1 for D (5 bases). Germline V lookup: CDR1 SGHRS, CDR2 YFSETQ. The ends were cut back, 1 base at V and 5 bases at J, with 10 bases in the middle. The CDR3 has 14 residues. The chain's CDR3 is CASSLRGSENIQYF. The CDR3 nucleotides read TGCGCCAGCAGCTTGAGGGGCTCTGAAAACATTCAGTACTTC.

As DNA, the CDR3 is TGTGCCAGCTCAGAGGGGGCGGAGTATGGCTACACCTTC. This sequence encodes CASSEGAEYGYTF. The V call is TRBV18, the J call TRBJ1-2, with 7 positions matching TRBD1. This CDR3 comprises 13 residues. From germline, CDR1 is KGHSH and CDR2 LQKENI. V dropped 5 bases and J dropped 5; count of bases not matched to a gene: 5.

The gene calls are TRBV28 and TRBJ1-5; D uncertain. There are 13 residues in the CDR3. Deletions cut 6 bases from V and 6 bases from J, with 12 bases between. The V gene's germline CDR1 is MDHEN and CDR2 SYDVKM. CDR3 bases: TGTGCCAGCAGGCCCCCAGGTAGTCAGCCCCAGCATTTT. Its protein product is CASRPPGSQPQHF.

This clonotype has at least ten counts. V and J are TRBV11-2 and TRBJ2-5; D not resolved. The germline V gene encodes CDR1 SGHAT and CDR2 FQNNGV. V lost 3 bases and J 4 bases, leaving 6 bases between the germline ends. This CDR3 spans 12 amino acids. The DNA of the CDR3 is TGTGCCAGCAGCTTTGTCCGAGAGACCCAGTACTTC. Protein product: CASSFVRETQYF.

This clonotype was recorded once. The CDR3 nucleotides read TGTGCCAGCAGTTATCTAGCGGGAGGACGTAACAATGAGCAGTACTTC. The encoded protein is CASSYLAGGRNNEQYF. The rearrangement uses TRBV7-9 and TRBJ2-5; 11 nucleotides match TRBD2. The CDR3 is made up of 16 amino acids. In germline, CDR1 is SEHNR, CDR2 FQNEAQ (reference sequence). Trimming cost V 6 bases and J 11 bases; bases outside gene matches: 17. The variable domain in full, completed from reference TRBV7-9 and TRBJ2-5, reads DTGVSQNPRHKITKRGQNVTFRCDPISEHNRLYWYRQTLGQGPEFLTYFQNEAQLEKSRLLSDRFSAERPKGSFSTLEIQRTEQGDSAMYLCASSYLAGGRNNEQYFGPGTRLLVL.

This clonotype was seen many times. CDR3 coding DNA: TGCAGTGCTAGCCTCGAGGGGGCCGAGGGTGGCTACACCTTC. Its translation is CSASLEGAEGGYTF. The chain links TRBV20-1 to TRBJ1-2; 7 bases line up with TRBD1. Germline CDR1 reads DFQATT; CDR2 reads SNEGSKA (reference sequence). V shed 3 bases and J 7 bases; nucleotides not matched to a gene: 11. The CDR3 has 14 amino acids.

This clonotype was seen at least ten times. V usage is TRBV29-1 and J usage is TRBJ1-4; D not resolved. CDR3 length equals 12 residues. Trimming removed 7 bases from V and 3 bases from J, with 9 bases in between. The germline CDR1 and CDR2 sequences are SQVTM and ANQGSEA. This CDR3 is CSAGWSNEKLFF. As DNA, the CDR3 is TGCAGCGCGGGGTGGTCTAATGAAAAACTGTTTTTT.